The 7 T cell receptor beta chains below were found in one sample sequenced in a study of cytomegalovirus exposure and HLA in healthy donors. Primers for the PCR totalled 60 Vbeta and 13 Jbeta. Profiling relied on immunoSEQ multiplex PCR, and the TCRdb table lists in-frame clones only, not all of them. The sample has tens of thousands of clones, 65% to 80% seen once. Sequencing used PBMCs. These receptors were taken from a man aged 70-80 years in good health and CMV-seronegative.

This chain uses TRBV16 with TRBJ1-4; D is possibly TRBD1 (6 bases). Trimming took 4 bases from V and 1 from J, leaving 16 bases between them. Germline V gives CDR1 KGHSY, CDR2 FQNENV. The CDR3 runs 17 residues. The CDR3 region is CASSRLQGRETNEKLFF. CDR3 in DNA: TGTGCCAGCAGCCGGCTACAGGGAAGGGAAACTAATGAAAAACTGTTTTTT.

The chain is built from TRBV18 and TRBJ1-6; a weak D match, TRBD1 (6 bases). Trimming removed 6 bases from V and 6 bases from J, with 9 bases in between. Germline V gives CDR1 KGHSH, CDR2 LQKENI. The CDR3 runs to 13 residues. The DNA of the CDR3 is TGTGCCAGCTCCGAGGACAGTAATTCACCCCTCCACTTT. This gives the protein CASSEDSNSPLHF.

The gene calls are TRBV6-1 and TRBJ1-5; D ambiguous. V shed 5 bases and J shed 5 bases, with 10 bases lying between them. The CDR3 spans 13 residues. CDR1 and CDR2 from the germline V gene are MNHNS and SASEGT. CDR3 bases: TGTGCCAGCAGTTTCTCTGGCCATCAGCCCCAGCATTTT. This sequence encodes CASSFSGHQPQHF.

This sequence joins TRBV30 and TRBJ2-7, with D uncertain. Trimming took off 2 bases at V and 3 bases at J, with 14 bases between the two ends. CDR3 length equals 14 residues. CDR1 GTSNPN and CDR2 SVGIG come from the germline V gene (reference sequence). The CDR3 here is CAWSPVQRIYEQYF. In DNA form, the CDR3 reads TGTGCCTGGAGTCCAGTACAGAGAATCTACGAGCAGTACTTC.

The CDR3 spells CASTTRDIRTPQHF. The DNA for the CDR3 is TGTGCCAGCACAACCCGGGACATCAGGACACCCCAGCATTTT. The V gene is TRBV2, the J gene TRBJ1-5, with TRBD1 as a possible D gene (6 bases). CDR3 length: 14 amino acids. Germline V gives CDR1 SNHLY, CDR2 FYNNEI. Trimming shortened V by 7 bases and J by 10 bases, and 20 bases separated the two germline ends.

The chain's CDR3 is CASSLAGQSSYNEQFF. The DNA for the CDR3 is TGTGCCAGCAGCTTAGCTGGACAGAGCTCCTACAATGAGCAGTTCTTC. The V call is TRBV11-3, the J call TRBJ2-1; TRBD1 might be the D (6 bases). Per the germline V gene, CDR1 is SGHNT and CDR2 is YENEEA. V was clipped by 1 base and J by 0 bases, with 10 bases between them. This CDR3 is 16 amino acids long.

The chain employs TRBV19 and TRBJ1-5; weak D call: TRBD1 (5 bases). Germline values: CDR1 LNHDA, CDR2 SQIVND (reference sequence). The CDR3 has 13 residues. The V end was cut by 5 bases, the J end by 7 bases, with 12 bases between. The CDR3 loop reads CASSPGMGQPQHF. For the CDR3, the DNA is TGTGCCAGTAGTCCAGGGATGGGCCAGCCCCAGCATTTT.